A single sample is the source of the 28 T cell receptor beta chains below, sequenced in a study of cytomegalovirus exposure and HLA in healthy donors (dated 2017 in TCRdb). Library method: the immunoSEQ multiplex PCR assay. A mixture of 60 forward primers for TCR Vbeta segments and 13 reverse primers for TCR Jbeta segments was used in the multiplex PCR. What TCRdb holds here is the immuneACCESS table cut down to in-frame rearrangements. Part of the clones is not present; checked against another copy, under half of the missing clones reflect an unresolved V gene, and the others are unexplained. In all, the sample holds approximately 200,000 clones, and roughly four fifths of those were seen once. The ten largest clones capture roughly 1.5% of the sample. Sequencing was carried out using PBMCs. The source of these receptors is a girl between 10 and 17 years old in good health and CMV-seronegative.

The chain has TRBV4-1 and TRBJ2-3; D might be TRBD2 (5 bases). The CDR3 has 17 amino acids. The V end lost 1 base, the J end lost 4 bases, and 18 bases lay between the germline ends. CDR1 and CDR2 from the germline V gene are MGHRA and YSYEKL. The CDR3 protein is CASSQVGYSGTPDTQYF. CDR3 in DNA: TGCGCCAGCAGCCAAGTGGGTTATTCGGGAACCCCAGATACGCAGTATTTT.

The V and J genes are TRBV6-1 and TRBJ1-3, with 7 bases aligning to TRBD1. The CDR3 runs to 11 residues. Looked up from germline, CDR1 is MNHNS and CDR2 is SASEGT. This CDR3 is CGQGSGNTIYF. CDR3 sequence (DNA): TGTGGACAGGGATCCGGAAACACCATATATTTT.

The rearrangement joins TRBV7-2 to TRBJ1-2, with TRBD1 as a possible D gene (6 bases). Germline values: CDR1 SGHTA, CDR2 FQGNSA. The CDR3 spans 13 residues. The germline V and J ends were trimmed by 1 base and 6 bases, with 9 bases remaining between them. CDR3 in amino acids: CASSLDQGNGYTF. CDR3 nucleotides: TGTGCCAGCAGCTTAGACCAGGGGAATGGCTACACCTTC.

The chain employs TRBV19 and TRBJ1-1; 8 bases are shared with TRBD1. CDR3 length equals 15 residues. The germline gives CDR1 LNHDA, CDR2 SQIVND (reference sequence). The ends lost 6 bases at V and 2 bases at J; junction bases unmatched: 8. CDR3 coding DNA: TGTGCCAGTAGAGGTCGCGGACAGGGCAACACTGAAGCTTTCTTT. This translates into CASRGRGQGNTEAFF.

Ten or more counts support this clone. The V and J genes are TRBV30 and TRBJ2-7; 7 nucleotides line up with TRBD2. The CDR3 extends over 13 amino acids. The junction had 3 bases not matched to a gene; V was cut back by 2 bases and J by 2 bases. Per the germline V gene, CDR1 is GTSNPN and CDR2 is SVGIG (reference sequence). The CDR3, as DNA: TGTGCCTGGAGTTTCAGCGGGGCCTACGAGCAGTACTTC. It encodes CAWSFSGAYEQYF.

This clone has a handful of counts. This chain joins TRBV7-6 and TRBJ1-2; D is unclear. Looked up from germline, CDR1 is SGHVS and CDR2 is FNYEAQ. Trimming shortened V by 5 bases and J by 2 bases, and 9 bases separated the two germline ends. This CDR3 has 13 amino acids. Here the CDR3 DNA reads TGTGCCAGCAGCCCGACGGGGAACTATGGCTACACCTTC. It specifies CASSPTGNYGYTF. Full variable domain (outside the CDR3, taken from reference TRBV7-6 and TRBJ1-2): GAGVSQSPRYKVTKRGQDVALRCDPISGHVSLYWYRQALGQGPEFLTYFNYEAQQDKSGLPNDRFSAERPEGSISTLTIQRTEQRDSAMYRCASSPTGNYGYTFGSGTRLTVV.

The V and J genes are TRBV13 and TRBJ2-5, with D maybe TRBD2 (6 bases). The CDR3 length is 21 residues. Per the germline V gene, CDR1 is PRHDT and CDR2 is FYEKMQ (reference sequence). The V end lost 3 bases, the J end lost 5 bases, and 34 bases lay between the germline ends. This chain's CDR3 is CASSFRSTDYGDFSDTETQYF. CDR3 DNA: TGTGCCAGCAGCTTTCGAAGCACGGACTACGGGGACTTCAGCGATACGGAGACCCAGTACTTC.

The chain couples TRBV28 to TRBJ2-6; 10 nucleotides agree with TRBD1. J was trimmed by 2 bases and V by 6 bases; bases with no gene match: 7. The CDR3 has 17 amino acids. The germline gives CDR1 MDHEN, CDR2 SYDVKM. CDR3 amino acids: CASSKGQGLAGANVLTF. As DNA, the CDR3 is TGTGCCAGCAGCAAGGGACAGGGGTTAGCTGGGGCCAACGTCCTGACTTTC.

This rearrangement joins TRBV7-9 to TRBJ2-7; 10 bases match TRBD1. Per germline, CDR1 SEHNR and CDR2 FQNEAQ (reference sequence). The V gene end was trimmed by 5 bases and the J gene end by 5 bases; junction bases not matched to a gene: 9. This CDR3 spans 15 amino acids. The CDR3 nucleotides read TGTGCCAGCAGCGACAGGACAGGGGGTTTCGACGAGCAGTACTTC. Translating it yields CASSDRTGGFDEQYF.

The chain carries TRBV28 and TRBJ1-2; 9 positions match TRBD1. The trim removed 5 bases at V and 5 bases at J, leaving 12 bases unmatched. This CDR3 is built from 16 residues. In germline, CDR1 is MDHEN, CDR2 SYDVKM. This CDR3 reads CASSGPQGAYPYGYTF. The DNA for the CDR3 is TGTGCCAGCAGTGGACCACAGGGGGCCTATCCTTATGGCTACACCTTC.

The chain combines TRBV7-2 with TRBJ2-7; TRBD1 is a possible D gene (5 bases). V lost 5 bases to trimming and J lost 2 bases, with 7 bases between them. This CDR3 has 12 amino acids. The V gene's germline CDR1 is SGHTA and CDR2 FQGNSA. This CDR3 is CASSGAAYEQYF. The CDR3 region has the DNA TGTGCCAGCAGCGGGGCCGCCTACGAGCAGTACTTC. The full variable domain, with the rest looked up from reference TRBV7-2 and TRBJ2-7, is GAGVSQSPSNKVTEKGKDVELRCDPISGHTALYWYRQSLGQGLEFLIYFQGNSAPDKSGLPSDRFSAERTGGSVSTLTIQRTQQEDSAVYLCASSGAAYEQYFGPGTRLTVT.

As concerns this clone: Other DNA sequences of this sample code for an identical CDR3. Here the CDR3 DNA reads TGTGCCAGCAGCTTAGGGCTAGCGGGGGGCAATGAGCAGTTCTTC. This encodes CASSLGLAGGNEQFF. V and J are TRBV7-3 and TRBJ2-1; 11 bases map to TRBD2. The CDR3 runs 15 residues. The J segment lost 6 bases and the V segment lost 2 bases, leaving 3 bases of the junction unmatched. Germline-derived CDR1 and CDR2 are SGHTA and FQGTGA.

The chain has TRBV5-6 and TRBJ2-3; 8 bases are shared with TRBD2. CDR1 is SGHDT, CDR2 YYEEEE, per germline. Losses at the gene ends were 4 bases for V and 0 bases for J; bases not matched to a gene: 13. The CDR3 covers 18 residues. The CDR3 nucleotides read TGTGCCAGCAGCCCAGACCTACTAGCGGAGTCTAGCACAGATACGCAGTATTTT. Its translation: CASSPDLLAESSTDTQYF.

This clone appeared once. The chain employs TRBV29-1 and TRBJ2-7; D call uncertain. Trimming left V 4 bases short and J 2 bases short, with 9 bases between. CDR1 SQVTM and CDR2 ANQGSEA come from the germline V gene. This CDR3 is built from 12 residues. CDR3 residues: CSVGATTYEQYF. The DNA of the CDR3 is TGCAGCGTTGGGGCCACCACCTACGAGCAGTACTTC.

The V call is TRBV6-6, the J call TRBJ1-1; TRBD1 aligns across 7 bases. The germline V gene has CDR1 MNHNY and CDR2 SVGAGI (reference sequence). This CDR3 is built from 16 residues. V dropped 2 bases and J dropped 3; count of bases not matched to a gene: 9. The CDR3 sequence: CASSYPDRELYTEAFF. The CDR3 DNA reads TGTGCCAGCAGTTACCCCGACAGGGAACTATACACTGAAGCTTTCTTT.

The chain joins TRBV10-3 to TRBJ1-2; TRBD1 agrees at 12 bases. The CDR3 sequence is 17 residues long. J lost 6 bases, V lost 9 bases, and 17 bases had no gene match. Germline V CDR1 and CDR2: ENHRY, SYGVKD. The CDR3 here is CAITNRNRDRGPHGYTF. CDR3 nucleotide sequence: TGTGCCATAACCAACCGTAACCGGGACAGGGGGCCCCATGGCTACACCTTC.

The chain combines TRBV7-2 with TRBJ1-2; tentative D call: TRBD1 (6 bases). V was trimmed by 5 bases and J by 3 bases, leaving 19 bases between them. This CDR3 is 16 amino acids long. CDR1 is SGHTA and CDR2 is FQGNSA in the germline V gene. CDR3 nucleotides: TGTGCCAGCAGCCCGGGGGGGGGCAGGTCGTACTATGGCTACACCTTC. This encodes CASSPGGGRSYYGYTF.

This chain links TRBV5-1 with TRBJ2-6; possible D gene TRBD1, 5 bases. Germline CDR1 SGHRS, CDR2 YFSETQ. This CDR3 has 17 residues. Trimming took off 8 bases at V and 0 bases at J, with 18 bases between the two ends. The chain's CDR3 is CARQTQGNLSGANVLTF. In DNA form, the CDR3 reads TGCGCCAGACAAACGCAGGGTAACCTCTCTGGGGCCAACGTCCTGACTTTC.

To note about this clone: Other DNA sequences within the sample encode an identical CDR3. The chain joins TRBV11-2 to TRBJ1-4; weak D call: TRBD1 (6 bases). The CDR3 is 19 residues long. Germline V gene data show CDR1 as SGHAT and CDR2 as FQNNGV. The V end was cut by 1 base, the J end by 8 bases, with 26 bases between. The DNA of the CDR3 is TGTGCCAGCAGCTTAGGTTCAGGCTTCCTCACAGGGATAGACGAAAAACTGTTTTTT. The encoded protein is CASSLGSGFLTGIDEKLFF.

This clone was detected a few times. The chain combines TRBV7-8 with TRBJ1-3; D gene ambiguous. Germline CDR1 is SGHVS and CDR2 is FQNEAQ. V lost 5 bases to trimming and J lost 0 bases, with 5 bases between them. CDR3 length: 13 amino acids. The CDR3 region is CASSPGSGNTIYF. In nucleotides, the CDR3 is TGTGCCAGCAGCCCCGGCTCTGGAAACACCATATATTTT.

This chain connects TRBV2 to TRBJ2-4; TRBD2 agrees at 13 bases. After removal of 11 bases from V and 3 bases from J, the junction contained 10 bases not matched to a gene. Germline CDR1 reads SNHLY; CDR2 reads FYNNEI. The CDR3 is 16 residues long. CDR3 DNA sequence: TGTGCCGCTGGACTAGCGGGAGTGGCTGACAAAAACATTCAGTACTTC. Its protein product is CAAGLAGVADKNIQYF.

As for this clone: Other DNA sequences in the sample encode the same CDR3. CDR3 coding DNA: TGTGCCAGCAGCCTCCACAGGGGGGAAGCTTTCTTT. Amino acids: CASSLHRGEAFF. The chain couples TRBV6-6 to TRBJ1-1; 8 nucleotides line up with TRBD1. Germline-derived CDR1 and CDR2 are MNHNY and SVGAGI (reference sequence). CDR3 size: 12 residues. After removal of 6 bases from V and 8 bases from J, the junction contained 5 bases not matched to a gene.

The chain employs TRBV27 and TRBJ2-3; D gene uncertain. Germline V gene sequence: CDR1 MNHEY, CDR2 SMNVEV (reference sequence). This CDR3 region has 13 residues. V was pared by 6 bases and J by 6 bases, with 13 bases between. The CDR3: CASSPLLLDTQYF. CDR3 nucleotide sequence: TGTGCCAGCAGCCCCCTCTTACTTGATACGCAGTATTTT.

CDR3 sequence: CASSFLLAVQETQYF. The CDR3 region has the DNA TGTGCCAGCAGTTTTTTACTAGCGGTTCAAGAGACCCAGTACTTC. V is TRBV28 and J is TRBJ2-5; TRBD2 agrees at 8 bases. Germline lookup yields CDR1 MDHEN and CDR2 SYDVKM. J was trimmed by 2 bases and V by 3 bases; bases with no gene match: 5. CDR3 size: 15 residues. Supplemented by reference TRBV28 and TRBJ2-5, the full variable domain reads DVKVTQSSRYLVKRTGEKVFLECVQDMDHENMFWYRQDPGLGLRLIYFSYDVKMKEKGDIPEGYSVSREKKERFSLILESASTNQTSMYLCASSFLLAVQETQYFGPGTRLLVL.

The rearrangement joins TRBV7-8 to TRBJ2-1; D is ambiguous. Trimming took off 5 bases at V and 1 base at J, with 12 bases between the two ends. The CDR3 extends over 15 amino acids. Looked up from germline, CDR1 is SGHVS and CDR2 is FQNEAQ. CDR3 sequence reads: CASSPMTGSYNEQFF. In DNA, the CDR3 is TGTGCCAGCAGCCCTATGACTGGATCCTACAATGAGCAGTTCTTC. Full variable domain (remainder filled in from reference TRBV7-8 and TRBJ2-1): GAGVSQSPRYKVAKRGQDVALRCDPISGHVSLFWYQQALGQGPEFLTYFQNEAQLDKSGLPSDRFFAERPEGSVSTLKIQRTQQEDSAVYLCASSPMTGSYNEQFFGPGTRLTVL.

The CDR3 loop reads CASSFSADTEAFF. The CDR3, as DNA: TGTGCCAGCAGCTTCAGTGCGGACACTGAAGCTTTCTTT. The chain employs TRBV7-9 and TRBJ1-1; D is undetermined. This CDR3 contains 13 residues. Germline CDR1 and CDR2: SEHNR and FQNEAQ (reference sequence). V dropped 3 bases and J dropped 3 bases, with 8 bases sitting between them.

In nucleotides, the CDR3 is TGTGCCACCAGCAGAGATCTGAGAGGTAAAGCTTTCTTT. Translating it yields CATSRDLRGKAFF. V usage is TRBV15 and J usage is TRBJ1-1, with D unclear. This CDR3 is built from 13 residues. Trimming stripped 0 bases from V and 9 bases from J, with 11 bases between. Germline CDR1 LNHNV, CDR2 YYDKDF (reference sequence).

This CDR3 reads CASSLSAVASSNQPQHF. The DNA of the CDR3 is TGTGCCAGCAGCTTATCCGCCGTGGCAAGTAGCAATCAGCCCCAGCATTTT. The J gene is TRBJ1-5, the V gene TRBV7-2; D not resolved. Germline CDR1 is SGHTA and CDR2 is FQGNSA. V lost 2 bases and J lost 0, with 14 bases in between. The CDR3 sequence is 17 residues long. Using reference TRBV7-2 and TRBJ1-5 for the parts outside the CDR3, the full variable domain is GAGVSQSPSNKVTEKGKDVELRCDPISGHTALYWYRQSLGQGLEFLIYFQGNSAPDKSGLPSDRFSAERTGGSVSTLTIQRTQQEDSAVYLCASSLSAVASSNQPQHFGDGTRLSIL.